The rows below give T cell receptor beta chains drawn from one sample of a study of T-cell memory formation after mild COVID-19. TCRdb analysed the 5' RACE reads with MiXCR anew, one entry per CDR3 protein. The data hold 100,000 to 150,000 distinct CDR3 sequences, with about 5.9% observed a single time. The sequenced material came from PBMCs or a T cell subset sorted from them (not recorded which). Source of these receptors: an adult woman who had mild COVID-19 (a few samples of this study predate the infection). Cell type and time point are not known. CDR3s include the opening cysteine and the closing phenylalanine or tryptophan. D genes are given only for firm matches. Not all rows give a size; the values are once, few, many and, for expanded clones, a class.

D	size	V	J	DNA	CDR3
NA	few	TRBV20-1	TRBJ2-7	TGCAGTGCTACCCCCCTAGAATACTCCTACGAGCAGTACTTC	CSATPLEYSYEQYF
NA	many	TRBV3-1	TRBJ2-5	TGTGCCAGCAGCCAAGTCCAAGAGACCCAGTACTTC	CASSQVQETQYF
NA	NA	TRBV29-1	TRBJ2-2	TGCAGCGTTGATCAAGGCCCTGGGGAGCTGTTTTTT	CSVDQGPGELFF
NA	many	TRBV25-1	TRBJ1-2	TGTGCCAGCAGTTTCCCGCTCTTCGTTATTGGCTACACCTTC	CASSFPLFVIGYTF
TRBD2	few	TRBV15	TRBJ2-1	TGTGCCACCGGCCGTAGCGGGACAACCTACAATGAGCAGTTCTTC	CATGRSGTTYNEQFF
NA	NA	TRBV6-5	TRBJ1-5	TGTGCCAGCAAAAAAGACGGTCGCAATCAGCCCCAGCATTTT	CASKKDGRNQPQHF
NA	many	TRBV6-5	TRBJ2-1	TGTGCCAGCAGGAAGAAAGGGGTCAATGAGCAGTTCTTC	CASRKKGVNEQFF
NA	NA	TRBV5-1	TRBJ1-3	TGCGCCAGCAGCTCGGATGGGGCTGGAAACACCATATATTTT	CASSSDGAGNTIYF
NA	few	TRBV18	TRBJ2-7	TGTGCCAGCTCACCACTCGGGGGCGGAACTAGTGAGCAGTACTTC	CASSPLGGGTSEQYF
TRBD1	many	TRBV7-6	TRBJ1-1	TGTGCCAGCAGCTACCCGGGACAGATCCCCCAATTT	CASSYPGQIPQF
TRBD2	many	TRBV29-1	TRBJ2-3	TGCAGCGTTGACGAGACTAGCGGGAGAGGAGATACGCAGTATTTT	CSVDETSGRGDTQYF
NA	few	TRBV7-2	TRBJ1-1	TGTGCCAGCAGCTTAGCGACCAGCATGAACACTGAAGCTTTCTTT	CASSLATSMNTEAFF
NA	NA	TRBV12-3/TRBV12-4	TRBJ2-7	TGTGCCAGCAGTTGGGCAGGAGGTTACGAGCAGTACTTC	CASSWAGGYEQYF
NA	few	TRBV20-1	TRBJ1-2	TGCAGTGCTAGTGAGGGAGGAAACTATGGCTACACCTTC	CSASEGGNYGYTF
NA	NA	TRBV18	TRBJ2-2	TGTGCCAGCTCACCGACGGCTGGCTCGAACACCGGGGAGCTGTTTTTT	CASSPTAGSNTGELFF
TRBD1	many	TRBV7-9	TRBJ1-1	TGTGCCAGCAGCTTTGGAGACAGGGGCACTGAAGCTTTCTTT	CASSFGDRGTEAFF
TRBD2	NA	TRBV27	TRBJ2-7	TGTGCCAGCAGCCCGCGGGGGGCCAGGTACGAGCAGTACTTC	CASSPRGARYEQYF
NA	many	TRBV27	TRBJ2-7	TGTGCCAGCGGGCACGAGCAGTACTTC	CASGHEQYF
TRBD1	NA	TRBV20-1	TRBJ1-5	TGCAGTGCTAGAGATCCCGGGACAGGGGATCAGCCCCAGCATTTT	CSARDPGTGDQPQHF
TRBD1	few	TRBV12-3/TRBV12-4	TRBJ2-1	TGTGCCAGCAGGCAGCAGGGGGCTGGTAGCGGTGAGCAGTTCTTC	CASRQQGAGSGEQFF
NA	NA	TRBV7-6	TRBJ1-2	TGTGCCAGCAGCACCGCGGGGCATCTTCGTACTAACTATGGCTACACCTTC	CASSTAGHLRTNYGYTF
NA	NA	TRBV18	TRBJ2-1	TGTGCCAGCTCACAACGGGACCAGATGGATGAGCAGTTCTTC	CASSQRDQMDEQFF
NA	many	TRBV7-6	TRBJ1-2	TGTGCCAGCAGCTTAGCCCAGGGCCCGGGGGGCTACACCTTC	CASSLAQGPGGYTF
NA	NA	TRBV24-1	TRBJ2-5	TGTGCCACCAGTGATTTGATTAGGCCGGGACAACCAGAGACCCAGTACTTC	CATSDLIRPGQPETQYF
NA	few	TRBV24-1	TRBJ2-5	TGTGCCACCAGTGATTTTGCGACCCGAGAGACCCAGTACTTC	CATSDFATRETQYF
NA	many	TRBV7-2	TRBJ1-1	TGTGCCAGCAGCCCCCAAGGGGGTATGGTCAGCACTGAAGCTTTCTTT	CASSPQGGMVSTEAFF
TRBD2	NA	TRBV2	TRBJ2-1	TGTGCCAGCAGTGGCCCGACTAGCGGGAGCTTCGATGAGCAGTTCTTC	CASSGPTSGSFDEQFF
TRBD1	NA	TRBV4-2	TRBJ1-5	TGTGCCAGCAGCCAAGATAAGGGACAGGGGAATCAGCCCCAGCATTTT	CASSQDKGQGNQPQHF
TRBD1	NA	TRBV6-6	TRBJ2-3	TGTGCCAGCAGTTGGGACAGAATAACTAGCACAGATACGCAGTATTTT	CASSWDRITSTDTQYF
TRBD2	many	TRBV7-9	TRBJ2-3	TGTGCCAGCAGCTTAGGCCTCAGCGGGGGGCCCACAGATACGCAGTATTTT	CASSLGLSGGPTDTQYF
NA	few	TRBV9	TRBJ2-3	TGTGCCAGCAGCGTAGAAGGGGTTTCAGATACGCAGTATTTT	CASSVEGVSDTQYF
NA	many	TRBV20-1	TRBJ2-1	TGCAGTGCTAGACTACGTACCCTACTCTACAATGAGCAGTTCTTC	CSARLRTLLYNEQFF
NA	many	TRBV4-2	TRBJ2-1	TGTGCCAGCAGCCAAGATCCGACAGGCTACAATGAGCAGTTCTTC	CASSQDPTGYNEQFF
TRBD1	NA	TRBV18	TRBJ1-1	TGTGCCAGCTCACGAAGATCGGGACAGGGGAGTACTGAAGCTTTCTTT	CASSRRSGQGSTEAFF
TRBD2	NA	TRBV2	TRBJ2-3	TGTGCCAGCAAGAACCGGGGGGGAGGAGATACGCAGTATTTT	CASKNRGGGDTQYF
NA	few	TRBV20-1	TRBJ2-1	TGCAGTGCTACGGCCAGCGGTAGAGACAATGAGCAGTTCTTC	CSATASGRDNEQFF
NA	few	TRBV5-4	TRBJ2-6	TGTGCCAGCAGCTCTCCATTCTCTGGGGCCAACGTCCTGACTTTC	CASSSPFSGANVLTF
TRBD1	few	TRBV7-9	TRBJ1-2	TGTGCCAGCAGCTTACTGGGACAGGCTGGCTACACCTTC	CASSLLGQAGYTF
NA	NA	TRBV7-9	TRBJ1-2	TGTGCCAGCAGCTTAGTAGACAGCTATGGCTACACCTTC	CASSLVDSYGYTF
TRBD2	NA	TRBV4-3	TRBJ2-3	TGCGCCAGCAGCCAAGATAGGGCTAGCGGGGGCACAGATACGCAGTATTTT	CASSQDRASGGTDTQYF
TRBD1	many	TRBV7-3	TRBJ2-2	TGTGCCAGCAGCCCCGGGACAGGGAACACCGGGGAGCTGTTTTTT	CASSPGTGNTGELFF
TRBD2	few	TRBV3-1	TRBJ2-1	TGTGCCAGCAGCCAAGTAGCGGGGGGCGGTGAGCAGTTCTTC	CASSQVAGGGEQFF
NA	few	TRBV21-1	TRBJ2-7	TGTGCCAGCAGCAAAGCGCTCGGGGGGGGCCGCTACGAGCAGTACTTC	CASSKALGGGRYEQYF
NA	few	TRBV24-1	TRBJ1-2	TGTGCCACCAGGACGACAGAAATCTATGGCTACACCTTC	CATRTTEIYGYTF
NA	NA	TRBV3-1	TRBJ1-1	TGTGCCAGCAGCCTAACGAGGACCCCTGGGGCTTTCTTT	CASSLTRTPGAFF
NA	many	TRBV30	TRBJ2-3	TGTGCCTGGAGTTCACGACGCGCAGATACGCAGTATTTT	CAWSSRRADTQYF
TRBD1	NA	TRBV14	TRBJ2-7	TGTGCCAGCAGCCGACCGGGACAGGGAACCTACGAGCAGTACTTC	CASSRPGQGTYEQYF
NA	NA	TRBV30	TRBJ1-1	TGTGCCTGGAGCGGGGTTGGGATCAACACTGAAGCTTTCTTT	CAWSGVGINTEAFF
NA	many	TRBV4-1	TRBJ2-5	TGCGCCAGCAGCCAAGCCGGGACATCTTGGGAGACCCAGTACTTC	CASSQAGTSWETQYF
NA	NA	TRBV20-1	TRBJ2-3	TGCAGTGCTAGGGGAAGGCTCGATACGCAGTATTTT	CSARGRLDTQYF
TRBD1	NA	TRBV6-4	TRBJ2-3	TGTGCCAGCAGTGCCCAGGGGGCAGGAGATACGCAGTATTTT	CASSAQGAGDTQYF
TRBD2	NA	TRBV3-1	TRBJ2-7	TGTGCCAGCAGCCAAGATGGGAGGGGGCAGTACTTC	CASSQDGRGQYF
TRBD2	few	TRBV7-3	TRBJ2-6	TGTGCCAGCAGCTACCTCCCCGGTCTAGCGGGGGGAACCTCTGGGGCCAACGTCCTGACTTTC	CASSYLPGLAGGTSGANVLTF